Listed below are T cell receptor beta chains from one sample, sequenced in a study of blood T cell repertoires in COVID-19. TCRdb's table, derived via immunoSEQ multiplex PCR, lists solely in-frame clones and lacks some. The top ten hold 6.5% to 8.5% of the sample, which has a few hundred thousand clones, 88% seen once. Sequencing used PBMCs or T cells enriched from blood (not recorded which). Every receptor here comes from a woman aged 60 to 75 who had recovered from COVID-19. The CDR3 runs from the conserved cysteine through the conserved F or W. D genes are given only for firm matches. A clone size is listed for some rows: how often the clone was seen (once, few, many), or a class if it is expanded.

TRBJ1-1 | TRBV24-1 | - | - | CATYIEAFF | TGTGCCACCTATATAGAAGCTTTCTTT
TRBJ2-1 | TRBV14 | - | - | CASSRRGSNEQFF | TGTGCCAGCAGTCGGCGGGGTAGCAATGAGCAGTTCTTC
TRBJ2-2 | TRBV28 | TRBD1 | - | CASSLSGGGGELFF | TGTGCCAGCAGTTTATCAGGGGGCGGCGGGGAGCTGTTTTTT
TRBJ2-1 | TRBV24-1 | TRBD1 | - | CATSDLPGTGRDNEQFF | TGTGCCACCAGTGACCTGCCGGGGACAGGGAGGGATAATGAGCAGTTCTTC
TRBJ1-2 | TRBV23-1 | TRBD1 | - | CASSHGQDRSYGYTF | TGCGCCAGCAGTCACGGACAGGATAGATCCTATGGCTACACCTTC
TRBJ1-1 | TRBV13 | - | - | CASSRLNTEAFF | TGTGCCAGCAGCCGGTTGAACACTGAAGCTTTCTTT
TRBJ2-2 | TRBV18 | - | many | CASSPGSANTGELFF | TGTGCCAGCTCCCCGGGGTCCGCGAACACCGGGGAGCTGTTTTTT
TRBJ1-2 | TRBV18 | TRBD1 | - | CASSPVGQGENYGYTF | TGTGCCAGCTCACCAGTCGGCCAGGGGGAGAACTATGGCTACACCTTC
TRBJ1-1 | TRBV11-3 | - | - | CASSLGPLQGEAFF | TGTGCCAGCAGCTTAGGCCCTCTCCAGGGCGAAGCTTTCTTT
TRBJ1-2 | TRBV6-5 | TRBD1 | - | CASSYQGGYGYTF | TGTGCCAGCAGTTATCAGGGGGGCTATGGCTACACCTTC
TRBJ2-3 | TRBV6-5 | TRBD1 | - | CASSYEGAGTDTQYF | TGTGCCAGCAGTTACGAGGGGGCCGGTACAGATACGCAGTATTTT
TRBJ1-5 | TRBV5-6 | - | - | CASSLAGQPQHF | TGTGCCAGCAGCTTGGCGGGGCAGCCCCAGCATTTT
TRBJ1-2 | TRBV3-1/TRBV3-2 | - | - | CASSQDTQGGGYTF | TGTGCCAGCAGCCAAGATACGCAGGGAGGAGGCTACACCTTC
TRBJ1-2 | TRBV2 | - | once | CASSGSREGYGYTF | TGTGCCAGCAGTGGTAGCAGGGAGGGCTATGGCTACACCTTC
TRBJ2-6 | TRBV11-2 | TRBD1 | - | CASSSGGSGANVLTF | TGTGCCAGCAGCTCAGGGGGATCGGGGGCCAACGTCCTGACTTTC
TRBJ2-5 | TRBV5-6 | TRBD1 | - | CASNPTGGPQETQYF | TGTGCCAGCAACCCGACAGGGGGCCCGCAAGAGACCCAGTACTTC
TRBJ1-4 | TRBV18 | - | - | CASSPQLYNEKLFF | TGTGCCAGCTCACCACAGCTTTATAATGAAAAACTGTTTTTT